A selection of T cell receptor beta chains follows, all from one sample in a study of technical replicates of blood from several donors. Sequenced by immunoSEQ multiplex PCR; TCRdb stores in-frame clones only, minus some. Of 90,000 to 100,000 clones in the sample, approximately 94% were seen once. Sequences were obtained from T cells isolated from PBMCs. The origin of the receptors is a human donor in good health. Both conserved end residues are part of each CDR3. Each record gives: V gene, J gene, CDR3 protein.

TRBV6-5	TRBJ1-4	CASRPHGTGEEKLFF
TRBV4-1	TRBJ2-5	CASSIGQGGETQYF
TRBV4-3	TRBJ2-7	CASSQDPGAPYEQYF
TRBV9	TRBJ2-1	CASSEGTPDEQFF
TRBV25-1	TRBJ1-1	CASSGTGEGTEAFF
TRBV25-1	TRBJ2-7	CASSEARQGDYEQYF
TRBV6-5	TRBJ1-5	CASSSVWRHQPQHF
TRBV28	TRBJ1-5	CASSLVRGISNQPQHF
TRBV30	TRBJ2-3	CAWSLSGQTTDTQYF
TRBV10-3	TRBJ2-3	CAISGGDYPTDTQYF
TRBV13	TRBJ2-2	CASSRPSGNTGELFF
TRBV4-1	TRBJ2-3	CASTIYGASGTDTQYF
TRBV2	TRBJ1-1	CASSEGTAREAFF
TRBV11-3	TRBJ2-3	CASSYRPSNTDTQYF
TRBV7-6	TRBJ1-2	CASSGNGPDSSHGYTF
TRBV6-4	TRBJ2-1	CASSTGAYNEQFF
TRBV18	TRBJ2-1	CASSPLGLAGGPRNEQFF
TRBV7-7	TRBJ2-7	CASSLGVGTSYEQYF
TRBV29-1	TRBJ1-1	CSVGTGGAFF
TRBV7-2	.	CASSLRGPTYEQYF
TRBV10-1	TRBJ1-3	CASTAGTANSGNTIYF
TRBV6-5	TRBJ2-7	CASSYSPAGTYEQYF
TRBV29-1	TRBJ2-1	CSFAGTGTYNEQFF
TRBV4-2	TRBJ2-3	CASSQDLAGGTDTQYF
TRBV6-4	TRBJ2-7	CASSDTLETGIDEQYF
TRBV7-6	TRBJ2-3	CASSLGPADTQYF
TRBV13	TRBJ1-2	CASSTNRGGYTF
TRBV11-1	TRBJ2-1	CASSFAPGQVIYNEQFF
TRBV2	TRBJ2-2	CASRDRNTGELFF
TRBV7-3	TRBJ2-4	CASGNREREEGEAKNIQYF
TRBV19	TRBJ2-7	CASSPAGVSYEQYF
TRBV27	TRBJ1-1	CASSTLGQEAFF
TRBV29-1	TRBJ2-1	CSVESLGQGHENEQFF
TRBV6-1	TRBJ2-6	CASSPRGPGANVLTF
TRBV28	TRBJ2-2	CASSETGDHGELFF
TRBV7-2	TRBJ2-1	CASSAPTSGRGDEQFF
TRBV28	TRBJ1-3	CASSLWAVSSGNTIYF